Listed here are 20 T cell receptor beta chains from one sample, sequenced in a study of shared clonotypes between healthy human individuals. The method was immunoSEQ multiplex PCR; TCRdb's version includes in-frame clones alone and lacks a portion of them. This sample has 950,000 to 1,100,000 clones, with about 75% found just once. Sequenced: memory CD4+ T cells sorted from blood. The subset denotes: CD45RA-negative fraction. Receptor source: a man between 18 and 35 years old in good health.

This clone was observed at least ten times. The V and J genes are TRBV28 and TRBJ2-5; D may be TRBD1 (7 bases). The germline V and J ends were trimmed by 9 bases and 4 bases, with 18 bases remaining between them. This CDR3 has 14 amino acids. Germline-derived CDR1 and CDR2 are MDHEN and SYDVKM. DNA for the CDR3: TGTGCCAGTTGCCAGGGGGGTAGGGTAGAGACCCAGTACTTC. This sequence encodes CASCQGGRVETQYF.

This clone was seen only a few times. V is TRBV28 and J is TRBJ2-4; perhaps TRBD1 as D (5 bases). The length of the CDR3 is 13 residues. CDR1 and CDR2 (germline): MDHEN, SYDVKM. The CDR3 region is CAAKGLAKNIQYF. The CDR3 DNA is TGTGCGGCAAAGGGGCTGGCCAAAAACATTCAGTACTTC.

The CDR3 sequence is CASSIGRGGNEQFF. The CDR3 coding sequence is TGTGCCAGTAGTATCGGAAGGGGCGGGAATGAGCAGTTCTTC. This rearrangement joins TRBV19 to TRBJ2-1; possibly TRBD1 or TRBD2 for D (5 bases each). The germline CDR1 and CDR2 sequences are LNHDA and SQIVND (reference sequence). The V end was cut by 3 bases, the J end by 7 bases, with 13 bases between. This CDR3 contains 14 residues.

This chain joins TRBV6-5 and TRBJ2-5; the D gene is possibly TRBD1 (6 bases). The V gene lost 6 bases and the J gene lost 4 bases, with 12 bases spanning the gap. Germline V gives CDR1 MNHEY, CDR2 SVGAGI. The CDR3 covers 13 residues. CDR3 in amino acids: CASSPGTTETQYF. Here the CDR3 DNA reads TGTGCCAGCAGCCCCGGGACAACAGAGACCCAGTACTTC.

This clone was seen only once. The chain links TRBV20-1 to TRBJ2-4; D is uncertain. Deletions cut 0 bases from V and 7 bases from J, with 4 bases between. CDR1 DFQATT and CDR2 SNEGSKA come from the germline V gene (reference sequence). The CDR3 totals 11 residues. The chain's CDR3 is CSARELNIQYF. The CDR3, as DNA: TGCAGTGCTAGAGAATTGAACATTCAGTACTTC.

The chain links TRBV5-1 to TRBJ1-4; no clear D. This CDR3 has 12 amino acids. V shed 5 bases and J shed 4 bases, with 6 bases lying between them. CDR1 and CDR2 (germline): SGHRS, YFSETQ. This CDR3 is CASRAFNEKLFF. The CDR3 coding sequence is TGCGCCAGCAGGGCCTTTAATGAAAAACTGTTTTTT.

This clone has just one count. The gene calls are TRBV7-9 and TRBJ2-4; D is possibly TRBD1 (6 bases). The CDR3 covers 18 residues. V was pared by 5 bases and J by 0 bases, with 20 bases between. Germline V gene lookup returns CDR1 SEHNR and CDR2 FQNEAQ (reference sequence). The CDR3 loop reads CASSIDPMDRVAKNIQYF. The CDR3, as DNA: TGTGCCAGCAGCATAGATCCAATGGACAGAGTAGCCAAAAACATTCAGTACTTC.

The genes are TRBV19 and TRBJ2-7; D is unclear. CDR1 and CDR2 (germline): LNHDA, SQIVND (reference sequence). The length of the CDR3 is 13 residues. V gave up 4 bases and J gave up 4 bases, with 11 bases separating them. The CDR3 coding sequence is TGTGCCAGTAGTACCACAAAGGGTTACGAGCAGTACTTC. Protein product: CASSTTKGYEQYF.

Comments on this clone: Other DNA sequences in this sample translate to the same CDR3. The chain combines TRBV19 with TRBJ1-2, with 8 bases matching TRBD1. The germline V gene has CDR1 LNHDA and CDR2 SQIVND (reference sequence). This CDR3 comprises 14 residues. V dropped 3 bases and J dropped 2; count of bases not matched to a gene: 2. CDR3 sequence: CASSIGDRNYGYTF. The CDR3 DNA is TGTGCCAGTAGTATTGGGGACAGGAACTATGGCTACACCTTC.

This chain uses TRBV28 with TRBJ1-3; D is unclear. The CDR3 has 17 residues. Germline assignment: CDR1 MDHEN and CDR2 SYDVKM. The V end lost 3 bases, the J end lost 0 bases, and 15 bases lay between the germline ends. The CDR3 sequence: CASSFDPSLSSGNTIYF. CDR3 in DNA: TGTGCCAGCAGTTTCGACCCCTCATTGAGCTCTGGAAACACCATATATTTT.

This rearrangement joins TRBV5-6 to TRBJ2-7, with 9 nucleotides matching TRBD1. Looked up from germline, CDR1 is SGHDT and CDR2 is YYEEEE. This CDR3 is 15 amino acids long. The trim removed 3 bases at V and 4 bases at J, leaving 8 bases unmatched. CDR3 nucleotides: TGTGCCAGCAGCTCCCATACAGGGGGCCGGTACGAGCAGTACTTC. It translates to CASSSHTGGRYEQYF.

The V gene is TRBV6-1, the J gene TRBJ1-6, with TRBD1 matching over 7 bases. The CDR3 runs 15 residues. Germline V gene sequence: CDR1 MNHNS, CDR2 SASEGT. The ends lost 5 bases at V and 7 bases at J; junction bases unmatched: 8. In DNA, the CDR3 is TGTGCCAGCAGTCAAGGGGGCCCTCAAAATTCACCCCTCCACTTT. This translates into CASSQGGPQNSPLHF.

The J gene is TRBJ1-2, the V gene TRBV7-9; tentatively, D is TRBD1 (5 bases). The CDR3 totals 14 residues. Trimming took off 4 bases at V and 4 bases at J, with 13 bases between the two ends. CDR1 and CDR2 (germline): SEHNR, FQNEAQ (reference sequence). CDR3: CASSSQEISYGYTF. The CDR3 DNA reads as TGTGCCAGCAGCTCACAGGAGATCAGCTATGGCTACACCTTC.

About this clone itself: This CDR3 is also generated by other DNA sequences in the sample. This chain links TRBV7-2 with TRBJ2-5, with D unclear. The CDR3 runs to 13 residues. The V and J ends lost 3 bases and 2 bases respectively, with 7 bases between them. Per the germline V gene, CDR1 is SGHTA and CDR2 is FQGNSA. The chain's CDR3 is CASSLELQETQYF. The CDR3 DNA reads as TGTGCCAGCAGCTTGGAACTACAAGAGACCCAGTACTTC.

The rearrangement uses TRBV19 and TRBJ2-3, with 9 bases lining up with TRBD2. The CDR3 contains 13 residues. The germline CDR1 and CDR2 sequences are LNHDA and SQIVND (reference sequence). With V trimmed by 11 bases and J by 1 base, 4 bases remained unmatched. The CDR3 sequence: CAGRTSGTDTQYF. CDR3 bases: TGTGCCGGAAGGACTAGCGGCACAGATACGCAGTATTTT.

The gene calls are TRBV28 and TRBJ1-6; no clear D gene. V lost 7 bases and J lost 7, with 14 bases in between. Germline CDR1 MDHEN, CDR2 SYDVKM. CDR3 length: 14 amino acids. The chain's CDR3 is CASTPAGNNSPLHF. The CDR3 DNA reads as TGTGCCAGCACCCCGGCGGGGAACAATTCACCCCTCCACTTT.

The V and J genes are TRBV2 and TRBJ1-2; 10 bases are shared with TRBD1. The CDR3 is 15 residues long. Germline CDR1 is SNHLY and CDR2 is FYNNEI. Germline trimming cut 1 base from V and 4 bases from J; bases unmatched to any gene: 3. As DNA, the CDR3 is TGTGCCAGCAGTGAAGAGGGGACAGGGGCCTATGGCTACACCTTC. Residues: CASSEEGTGAYGYTF.

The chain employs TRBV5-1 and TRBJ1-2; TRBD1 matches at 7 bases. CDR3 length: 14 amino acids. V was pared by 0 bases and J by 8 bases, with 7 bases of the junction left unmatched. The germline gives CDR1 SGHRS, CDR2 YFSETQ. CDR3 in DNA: TGCGCCAGCAGCTTGGGAGGGACAGAGAAGGGCTACACCTTC. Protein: CASSLGGTEKGYTF.

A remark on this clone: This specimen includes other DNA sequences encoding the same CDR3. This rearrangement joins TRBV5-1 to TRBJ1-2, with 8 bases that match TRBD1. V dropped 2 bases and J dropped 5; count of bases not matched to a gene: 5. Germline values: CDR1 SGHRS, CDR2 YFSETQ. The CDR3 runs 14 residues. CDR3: CASSFGQGGYGYTF. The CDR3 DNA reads TGCGCCAGCAGCTTCGGACAGGGAGGATATGGCTACACCTTC. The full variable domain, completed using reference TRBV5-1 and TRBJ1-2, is KAGVTQTPRYLIKTRGQQVTLSCSPISGHRSVSWYQQTPGQGLQFLFEYFSETQRNKGNFPGRFSGRQFSNSRSEMNVSTLELGDSALYLCASSFGQGGYGYTFGSGTRLTVV.

The CDR3, as DNA: TGTGCCTGGACCTGGAGGGGGCGAGGCTCCTACGAGCAGTACTTC. It codes for CAWTWRGRGSYEQYF. The chain uses TRBV30 and TRBJ2-7; a weak D match, TRBD1 (7 bases). This CDR3 spans 15 amino acids. CDR1 is GTSNPN, CDR2 SVGIG, per germline (reference sequence). V was pared by 4 bases and J by 0 bases, with 16 bases between.